These T cell receptor beta chains were read from a single sample in a study of shared clonotypes between healthy human individuals. The assay was immunoSEQ multiplex PCR, and TCRdb's table has in-frame clones only and misses some. The sample has 2 million to 3 million clones, roughly 92% seen once. Specimen: naive CD4+ T cells sorted from blood. These receptors all come from a man aged 18 to 29 in good health. The CDR3 runs from the conserved cysteine through the conserved F or W. Fields, in order: CDR3 protein, CDR3 length, V gene.

CDR3aa: CASSQTMPPYEQYF; len: 14; v_gene: TRBV7-2
CDR3aa: CASSLGRSNYGYTF; len: 14; v_gene: TRBV5-8
CDR3aa: CAISESSPGGETQYF; len: 15; v_gene: TRBV10-3
CDR3aa: CASSVGGEQPQHF; len: 13; v_gene: TRBV9
CDR3aa: CASSRGRSQETQYF; len: 14; v_gene: TRBV7-2
CDR3aa: CASSEVASGGLAKNIQYF; len: 18; v_gene: TRBV6-1
CDR3aa: CASSQDRREGSYEQYF; len: 16; v_gene: TRBV4-1
CDR3aa: CATKRELGTEAFF; len: 13; v_gene: TRBV6-5
CDR3aa: CASSSRRAAWYGYTF; len: 15; v_gene: TRBV6-6
CDR3aa: CASSLARDRGVRGSPLHF; len: 18; v_gene: TRBV5-1
CDR3aa: CASSRDFEGSPLHF; len: 14; v_gene: TRBV25-1
CDR3aa: CASSPRTGSVGEQYF; len: 15; v_gene: TRBV7-9
CDR3aa: CASSQYRVYEQYF; len: 13; v_gene: TRBV18
CDR3aa: CASSLWGPTETQYF; len: 14; v_gene: TRBV7-9
CDR3aa: CASSAARTNSPLHF; len: 14; v_gene: TRBV6-1
CDR3aa: CASHPGDTFSGANVLTF; len: 17; v_gene: TRBV27
CDR3aa: CASNGQRGSPLHF; len: 13; v_gene: TRBV19
CDR3aa: CAQTAGSPSPLHF; len: 13; v_gene: TRBV30
CDR3aa: CASSLGQGRQFF; len: 12; v_gene: TRBV11-3
CDR3aa: CASSWDRVGQETQYF; len: 15; v_gene: TRBV5-1
CDR3aa: CASSRLAQETQYF; len: 13; v_gene: TRBV18
CDR3aa: CASSFIIANTGELFF; len: 15; v_gene: TRBV2
CDR3aa: CASNSPGSLISDTEAFF; len: 17; v_gene: TRBV28
CDR3aa: CASRTGGDPSGEQYF; len: 15; v_gene: TRBV5-1
CDR3aa: CASSTDGRDEKLFF; len: 14; v_gene: TRBV5-1
CDR3aa: CASSIGNGNQPQHF; len: 14; v_gene: TRBV19
CDR3aa: CASSSRQVRHTEAFF; len: 15; v_gene: TRBV6-5
CDR3aa: CASSESSGRNEQFF; len: 14; v_gene: TRBV10-1
CDR3aa: CAISLNRGPGTEAFF; len: 15; v_gene: TRBV10-3
CDR3aa: CASSKTGSWQYF; len: 12; v_gene: TRBV9
CDR3aa: CASSEVIGRELFF; len: 13; v_gene: TRBV6-1
CDR3aa: CAWGPQGAGEKLFF; len: 14; v_gene: TRBV30
CDR3aa: CASSLAYVSGTYTGELFF; len: 18; v_gene: TRBV7-9
CDR3aa: CASNRLAGETQYF; len: 13; v_gene: TRBV4-2
CDR3aa: CASSLNQGGILNEQFF; len: 16; v_gene: TRBV7-2
CDR3aa: CAWSPGTANYGYTF; len: 14; v_gene: TRBV30